This TCR beta chain was sequenced for a study of control samples from healthy donors and cancer patients (dated by TCRdb to the early 2020s). The receptor library was made with the immunoSEQ multiplex PCR assay. Here the immuneACCESS table is served through TCRdb, limited to in-frame sequences with V and J called. Missing clones are a known gap in these copies; in checked studies unresolved V genes cover under half, and the rest lacks a known reason. The sample contains about 170,000 clones, 75% to 95% of them found a single time. Approximately 1.6% of the sample is in the top ten clones. For CDR1 and CDR2, the germline V gene lists MDHEN and SYDVKM. Including cysteine and phenylalanine, the CDR3 has 12 amino acids. Only CDR3 DNA remains: 36 bases, in frame from the first base. V is pared back by 6 bases and J by 8 bases, with 13 bases lying between the germline termini. In the case of this clone: What this receptor recognizes is not known. The sample holds no much larger clone one base away, and base qualities are not on file.

This TCR came from a woman under 40 in good health. Sequencing was done on a sample of blood. Recombination linked TRBV28 to TRBJ1-2; no D gene is confidently identified. The CDR3 is CASRPGSQGYTF. In nucleotides, the sequence is TGTGCCAGCAGGCCGGGAAGCCAGGGCTACACCTTC.